This T cell receptor beta chain was obtained from a study of blood T cell repertoires in COVID-19. For the study at large: Whether acute or convalescent, the COVID-19 samples came from the United States, Italy and Spain. The cDNA or gDNA used as material had been derived from T cells, B-cell-depleted T cells, or PBMCs.

Trimming shortened V by 6 bases and J by 5 bases, and 11 bases separated the two germline ends. Germline V gene sequence: CDR1 MNHEY, CDR2 SVGEGT. The CDR3 consists of 13 residues. The authors' processing: Nucleated cell number was recorded as an estimate derived from reference gene primer amplification. TCRdb keeps only in-frame clones here, not all; method: immunoSEQ multiplex PCR. The V and J calls and clone size come from that table; D and trimming were worked out from the DNA. Of more than 110,000 clones in the sample, about 87% were seen once. The receptor was derived from a human donor in a cohort sampled during active COVID-19. The sequenced sample was peripheral blood. The chain employs TRBV6-2 or TRBV6-3 and TRBJ2-1; D may be TRBD2 (5 bases). For the CDR3, the DNA is TGTGCCAGCAGCCCCCGACTAAACAATGAGCAGTTCTTC. Its protein product is CASSPRLNNEQFF.